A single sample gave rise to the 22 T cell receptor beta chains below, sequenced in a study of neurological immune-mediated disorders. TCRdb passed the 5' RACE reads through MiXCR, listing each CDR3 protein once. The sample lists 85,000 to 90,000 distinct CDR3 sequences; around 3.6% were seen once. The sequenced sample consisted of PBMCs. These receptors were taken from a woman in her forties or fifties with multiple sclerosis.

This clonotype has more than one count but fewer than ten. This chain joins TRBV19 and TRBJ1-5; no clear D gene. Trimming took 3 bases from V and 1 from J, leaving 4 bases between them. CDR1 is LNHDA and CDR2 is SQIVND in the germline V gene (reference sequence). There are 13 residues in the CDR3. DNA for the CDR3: TGTGCCAGTAGTATGACGAGCAATCAGCCCCAGCATTTT. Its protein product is CASSMTSNQPQHF.

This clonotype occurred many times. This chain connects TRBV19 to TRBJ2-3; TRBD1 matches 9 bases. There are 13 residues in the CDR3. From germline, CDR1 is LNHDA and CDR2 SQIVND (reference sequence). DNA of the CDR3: TGTGGGTCACAGGGGGCATGGACAGATACGCAGTATTTT. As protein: CGSQGAWTDTQYF.

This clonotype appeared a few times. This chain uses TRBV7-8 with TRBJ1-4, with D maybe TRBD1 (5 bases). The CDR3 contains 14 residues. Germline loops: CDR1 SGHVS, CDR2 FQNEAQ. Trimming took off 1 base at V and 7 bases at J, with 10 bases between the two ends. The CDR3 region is CASSLGGGTEKLFF. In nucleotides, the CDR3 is TGTGCCAGCAGCTTAGGGGGAGGGACTGAAAAACTGTTTTTT.

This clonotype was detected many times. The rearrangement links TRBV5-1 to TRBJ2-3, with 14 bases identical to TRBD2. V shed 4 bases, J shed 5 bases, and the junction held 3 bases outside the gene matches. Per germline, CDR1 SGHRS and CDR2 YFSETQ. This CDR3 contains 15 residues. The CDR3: CASSTGLAGEDTQYF. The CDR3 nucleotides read TGCGCCAGCAGCACGGGACTAGCGGGGGAAGATACGCAGTATTTT.

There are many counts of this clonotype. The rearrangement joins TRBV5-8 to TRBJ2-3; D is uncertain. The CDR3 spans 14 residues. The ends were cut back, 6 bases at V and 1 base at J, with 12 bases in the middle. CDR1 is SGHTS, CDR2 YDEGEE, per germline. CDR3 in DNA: TGTGCCAGCAACCTAAGGGTGGGCACAGATACGCAGTATTTT. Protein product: CASNLRVGTDTQYF.

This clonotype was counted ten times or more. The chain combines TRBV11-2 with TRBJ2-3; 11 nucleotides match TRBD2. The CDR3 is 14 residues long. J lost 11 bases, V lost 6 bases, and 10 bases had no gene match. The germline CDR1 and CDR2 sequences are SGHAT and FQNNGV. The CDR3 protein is CASSYATSGGLQYF. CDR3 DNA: TGTGCCAGCAGTTATGCAACTAGCGGGGGACTGCAGTATTTT.

The CDR3 DNA reads TGCAGTGCTAGAGACCCGGGGGACGGCTATGGCTACACCTTC. Translating it yields CSARDPGDGYGYTF. This chain uses TRBV20-1 with TRBJ1-2; D may be TRBD1 (5 bases). Trimming shortened V by 0 bases and J by 4 bases, and 12 bases separated the two germline ends. Germline V lookup: CDR1 DFQATT, CDR2 SNEGSKA (reference sequence). The CDR3 consists of 14 residues.

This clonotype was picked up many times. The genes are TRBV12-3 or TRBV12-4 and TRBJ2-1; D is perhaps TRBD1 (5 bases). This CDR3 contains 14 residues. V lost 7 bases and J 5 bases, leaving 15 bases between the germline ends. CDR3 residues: CASTNGARHNEQFF. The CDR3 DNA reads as TGTGCCAGCACCAATGGGGCAAGACACAATGAGCAGTTCTTC.

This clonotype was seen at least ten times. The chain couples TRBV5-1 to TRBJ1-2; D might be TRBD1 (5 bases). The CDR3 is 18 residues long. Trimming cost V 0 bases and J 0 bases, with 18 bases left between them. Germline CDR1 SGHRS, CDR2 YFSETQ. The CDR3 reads CASSLGGPRDGTNYGYTF. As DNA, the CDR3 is TGCGCCAGCAGCTTGGGGGGTCCTCGGGACGGTACTAACTATGGCTACACCTTC.

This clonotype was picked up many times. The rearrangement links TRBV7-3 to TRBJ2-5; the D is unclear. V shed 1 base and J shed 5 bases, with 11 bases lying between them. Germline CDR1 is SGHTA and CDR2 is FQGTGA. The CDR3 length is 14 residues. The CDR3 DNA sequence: TGTGCCAGCAGCTTAAATCTGGGCCACGAGACCCAGTACTTC. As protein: CASSLNLGHETQYF.

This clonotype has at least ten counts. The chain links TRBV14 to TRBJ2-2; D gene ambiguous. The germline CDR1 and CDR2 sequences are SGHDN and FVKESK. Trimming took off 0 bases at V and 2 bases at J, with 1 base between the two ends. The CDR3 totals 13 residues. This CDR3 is CASSQDNTGELFF. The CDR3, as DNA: TGTGCCAGCAGCCAAGACAACACCGGGGAGCTGTTTTTT.

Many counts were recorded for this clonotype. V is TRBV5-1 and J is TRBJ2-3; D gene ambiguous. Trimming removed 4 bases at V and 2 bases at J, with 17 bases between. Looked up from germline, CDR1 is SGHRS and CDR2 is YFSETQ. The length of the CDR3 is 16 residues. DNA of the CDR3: TGCGCCAGCAGCCTCGACGGGTCATGGGTCACAGATACGCAGTATTTT. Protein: CASSLDGSWVTDTQYF.

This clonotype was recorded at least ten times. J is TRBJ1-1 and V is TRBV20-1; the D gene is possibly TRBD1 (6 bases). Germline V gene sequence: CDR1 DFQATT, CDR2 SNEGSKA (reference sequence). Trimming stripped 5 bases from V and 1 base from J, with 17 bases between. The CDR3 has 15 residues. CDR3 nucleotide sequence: TGCAGTGCTGCCGCCCGGGGGCCCCAGAACACTGAAGCTTTCTTT. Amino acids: CSAAARGPQNTEAFF.

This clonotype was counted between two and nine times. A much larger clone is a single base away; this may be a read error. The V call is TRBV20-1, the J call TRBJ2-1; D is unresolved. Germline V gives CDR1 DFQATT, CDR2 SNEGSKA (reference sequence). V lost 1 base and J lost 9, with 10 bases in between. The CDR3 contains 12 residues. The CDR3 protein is CSARATLTEQFF. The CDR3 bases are TGCAGTGCTAGAGCTACCCTCACTGAGCAGTTCTTC.

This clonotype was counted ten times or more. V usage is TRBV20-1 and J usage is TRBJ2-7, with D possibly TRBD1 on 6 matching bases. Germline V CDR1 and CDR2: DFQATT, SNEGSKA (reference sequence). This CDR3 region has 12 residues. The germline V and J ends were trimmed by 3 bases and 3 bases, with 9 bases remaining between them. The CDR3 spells CSASRDNYEQYF. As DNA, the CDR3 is TGCAGTGCTAGCCGGGACAACTACGAGCAGTACTTC.

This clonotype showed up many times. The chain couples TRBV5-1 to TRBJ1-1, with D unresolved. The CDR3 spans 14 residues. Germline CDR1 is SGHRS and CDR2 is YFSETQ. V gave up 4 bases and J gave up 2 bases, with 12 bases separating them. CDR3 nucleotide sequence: TGCGCCAGCAGCATATCTGACTTAAACACTGAAGCTTTCTTT. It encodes CASSISDLNTEAFF.

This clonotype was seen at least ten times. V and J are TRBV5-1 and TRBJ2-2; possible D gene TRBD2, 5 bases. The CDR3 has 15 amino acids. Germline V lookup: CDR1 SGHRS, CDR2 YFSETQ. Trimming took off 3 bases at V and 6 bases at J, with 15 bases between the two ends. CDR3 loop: CASSSKSGDAGELFF. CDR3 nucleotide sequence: TGCGCCAGCAGCTCTAAGTCCGGGGATGCCGGGGAGCTGTTTTTT.

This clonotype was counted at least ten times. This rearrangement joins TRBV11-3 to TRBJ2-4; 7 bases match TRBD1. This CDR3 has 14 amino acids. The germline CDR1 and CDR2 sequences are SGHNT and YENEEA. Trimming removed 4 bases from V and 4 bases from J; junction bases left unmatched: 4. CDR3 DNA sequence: TGTGCCAGCAGCTCGGGGACAGAGAAAAACATTCAGTACTTC. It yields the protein CASSSGTEKNIQYF.

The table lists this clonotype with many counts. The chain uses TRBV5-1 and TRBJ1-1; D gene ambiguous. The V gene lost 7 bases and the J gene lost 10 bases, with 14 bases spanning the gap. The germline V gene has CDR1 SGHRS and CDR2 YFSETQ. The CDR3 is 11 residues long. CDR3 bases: TGCGCCAGCGAAGGTGGGCGAGGAGCTTTCTTT. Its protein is CASEGGRGAFF.

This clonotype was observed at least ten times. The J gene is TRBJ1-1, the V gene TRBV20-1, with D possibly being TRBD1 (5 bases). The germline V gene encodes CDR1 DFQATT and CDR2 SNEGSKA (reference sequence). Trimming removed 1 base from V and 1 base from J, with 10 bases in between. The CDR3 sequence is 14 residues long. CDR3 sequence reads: CSARVGAGNTEAFF. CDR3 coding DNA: TGCAGTGCTAGAGTTGGGGCAGGGAACACTGAAGCTTTCTTT.

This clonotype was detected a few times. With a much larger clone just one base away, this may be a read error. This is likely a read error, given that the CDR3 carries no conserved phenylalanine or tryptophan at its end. The CDR3 sequence: CASSLGLATYEQYI. In DNA, the CDR3 is TGTGCCAGCAGCTTAGGACTAGCCACCTACGAGCAGTACATC. The rearrangement links TRBV7-9 to TRBJ2-7, with 7 bases that match TRBD2. Germline CDR1 reads SEHNR; CDR2 reads FQNEAQ (reference sequence). V lost 1 base to trimming and J lost 2 bases; unmatched junction nucleotides: 2. There are 14 residues in the CDR3.

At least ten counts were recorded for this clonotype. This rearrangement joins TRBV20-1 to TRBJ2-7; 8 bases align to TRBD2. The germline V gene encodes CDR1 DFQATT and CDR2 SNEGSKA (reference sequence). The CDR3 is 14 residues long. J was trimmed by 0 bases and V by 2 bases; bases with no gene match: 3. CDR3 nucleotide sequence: TGCAGTGCTAGAATAGCGGGGCACTCCTACGAGCAGTACTTC. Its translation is CSARIAGHSYEQYF.